This T cell receptor beta chain derives from a study of regulatory T cells in long-lasting Graves disease. Findings of the study overall: Lower TCR diversity characterized persistent Graves' patients relative to newly diagnosed patients.

Through Arm-PCR of CDR3 regions and iRepertoire HTBI primers, TCR beta libraries were built. TCRdb reprocessed the multiplex PCR reads with MiXCR, giving one entry per CDR3 protein. The sample holds about 460,000 distinct CDR3 sequences; around a fifth are singletons and the top ten take 13%. The V end was cut by 2 bases, the J end by 0 bases, with 11 bases between. Per germline, CDR1 SGHTA and CDR2 FQGTGA. There are 16 residues in the CDR3. This clonotype was recorded many times. The antigen is unknown. Time point noted: persistent/refractory GD, antithyroid drugs over 5 years with positive TRAb. Scientists built the TCR library using RNA that was extracted from PBMCs. Diagnosis followed American Thyroid Association guidelines for Graves' disease.

The V gene is TRBV7-3, the J gene TRBJ2-1, with D tentatively TRBD2 (5 bases). The clonotype originates from a female donor with Graves disease. The specimen comprised peripheral blood mononuclear cells (PBMCs), sampled when the disease was refractory, from a patient treated with antithyroid drugs. CDR3 DNA: TGTGCCAGCAGCTTAGATCCGGGGAGCTCCTACAATGAGCAGTTCTTC. Its translation: CASSLDPGSSYNEQFF.